A selection of T cell receptor beta chains follows, all from one sample in a study of control samples from healthy donors and cancer patients. Clones were read by immunoSEQ multiplex PCR, and TCRdb kept only the in-frame ones, dropping some. The sample shows approximately 150,000 clones, around 94% of them seen only once. The sequenced material came from PBMCs. Every receptor here comes from a man between 60 and 70 years old with colorectal cancer. The CDR3 runs from the conserved cysteine through the conserved F or W. D genes are given only for firm matches. Not all rows give a size; the values are once, few, many and, for expanded clones, a class.

J: TRBJ1-1
size: once
length: 14
V: TRBV24-1
D: -
DNA: TGTGCCACCAGTGATCAACAGGGATCCACTGAAGCTTTCTTT
CDR3: CATSDQQGSTEAFF

J: TRBJ2-2
size: -
length: 16
V: TRBV6-2/TRBV6-3
D: -
DNA: TGTGCCAGCAGTTACGAAACCGGGGGCAACACCGGGGAGCTGTTTTTT
CDR3: CASSYETGGNTGELFF

J: TRBJ2-7
size: -
length: 14
V: TRBV18
D: -
DNA: TGTGCCAGCTCATCCGGGGGCAACTCCTACGAGCAGTACTTC
CDR3: CASSSGGNSYEQYF

J: TRBJ1-1
size: -
length: 15
V: TRBV4-2
D: TRBD1
DNA: TGTGCCAGCAGCCAAGAACAGGGGGGTCGGACTGAAGCTTTCTTT
CDR3: CASSQEQGGRTEAFF

J: TRBJ2-6
size: -
length: 15
V: TRBV15
D: TRBD2
DNA: TGTGCCACCAGATGGGAGGGAACCGGGGCCAACGTCCTGACTTTC
CDR3: CATRWEGTGANVLTF

J: TRBJ1-2
size: -
length: 15
V: TRBV25-1
D: -
DNA: TGTGCCAGCAGTGATTCCTCCCCGGGCGTCTATGGCTACACCTTC
CDR3: CASSDSSPGVYGYTF

J: TRBJ1-3
size: -
length: 16
V: TRBV6-5
D: TRBD1
DNA: TGCGCCAGCAGTTACTCACAGGGGTTCTCTGGAAACACCATATATTTT
CDR3: CASSYSQGFSGNTIYF

J: TRBJ1-2
size: -
length: 15
V: TRBV19
D: TRBD1
DNA: TGTGCCAGTAGTGCGGGGACAGGGTTTTACTATGGCTACACCTTC
CDR3: CASSAGTGFYYGYTF

J: TRBJ2-7
size: -
length: 13
V: TRBV6-5
D: -
DNA: TGTGCCAGCAGCCCCGGCAGTTCCTACGAGCAGTACTTC
CDR3: CASSPGSSYEQYF

J: TRBJ1-1
size: -
length: 15
V: TRBV29-1
D: TRBD1
DNA: TGCAGCGACGCCCTCGGGCAGGGGGCGAACACTGAAGCTTTCTTT
CDR3: CSDALGQGANTEAFF

J: TRBJ1-4
size: -
length: 15
V: TRBV18
D: -
DNA: TGTGCCAGCTCACCCCAGGAACCCACTAATGAAAAACTGTTTTTT
CDR3: CASSPQEPTNEKLFF

J: TRBJ2-7
size: -
length: 13
V: TRBV6-6
D: -
DNA: TGTGCCAGCAGGTCCCCTACTGTAGCCGAGCAGTACTTC
CDR3: CASRSPTVAEQYF

J: TRBJ1-5
size: -
length: 14
V: TRBV3-1/TRBV3-2
D: -
DNA: TGTGCCAGCAGCGGTACAGTTAGCAATCAGCCCCAGCATTTT
CDR3: CASSGTVSNQPQHF

J: TRBJ2-1
size: -
length: 12
V: TRBV9
D: -
DNA: TGTGCCAGCAGCGCCTCGGGGGAGAAGCAGTTCTTC
CDR3: CASSASGEKQFF

J: TRBJ1-5
size: -
length: 15
V: TRBV7-2
D: -
DNA: TGTGCCAGCAGCTTATGGCAGGGACGGAATCAGCCCCAGCATTTT
CDR3: CASSLWQGRNQPQHF